This T cell receptor (beta chain) was found in a study of ipilimumab plus nivolumab after autologous stem cell transplantation. Study background: Patients received a median of roughly five ipilimumab and roughly eight nivolumab doses. The myeloma group: high-risk transplant-naive, or relapse within 3 years after first autologous transplant.

In the case of this clone: As yet, its antigen is unknown.

Patients received nivolumab 3 mg/kg at weeks 1, 4, 7, 10, then fortnightly to week 26. Using immunoSEQ multiplex PCR, the repertoire was profiled, and TCRdb retains in-frame clones only, with some absent. The repertoire has roughly 43,000 clones, roughly 84% of them found once; the top ten carry approximately 0.88%. Study findings and constraints: Per the authors, repertoire, Treg and microbiota data justify further study.

This CDR3 spans 17 amino acids. CDR1 and CDR2 (germline): SGHRS, YFSETQ. The V and J ends lost 4 bases and 7 bases respectively, with 24 bases between them. Sequencing used PBMCs, obtained in a trial of ipilimumab plus nivolumab as post-transplant consolidation. This TCR derives from a male donor with multiple myeloma. This rearrangement joins TRBV5-1 to TRBJ2-4; a weak D match, TRBD1 (6 bases). For the CDR3, the DNA is TGCGCCAGCAGCCCCCAAGACACAGGGCTCCTAGGGAACATTCAGTACTTC. Amino acid sequence: CASSPQDTGLLGNIQYF.